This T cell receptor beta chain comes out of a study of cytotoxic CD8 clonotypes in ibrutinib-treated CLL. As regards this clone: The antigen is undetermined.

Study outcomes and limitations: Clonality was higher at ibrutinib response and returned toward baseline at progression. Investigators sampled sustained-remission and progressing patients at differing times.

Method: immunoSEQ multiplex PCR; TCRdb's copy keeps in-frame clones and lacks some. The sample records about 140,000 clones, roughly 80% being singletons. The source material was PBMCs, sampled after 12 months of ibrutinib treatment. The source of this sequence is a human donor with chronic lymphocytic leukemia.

CDR3 coding DNA: TGTGCCAGCAGCTTAGCACAGCCCTACGAGCAGTACTTC. It is translated as CASSLAQPYEQYF. The chain is built from TRBV7-6 and TRBJ2-7; D is unclear. V dropped 0 bases and J dropped 2 bases, with 5 bases sitting between them. This CDR3 is built from 13 residues. Germline CDR1 and CDR2: SGHVS and FNYEAQ.